These 4 T cell receptor beta chains were all obtained from the same sample, sequenced in a study of CD8 T cells in ankylosing spondylitis. TCRdb ran MiXCR on the 5' RACE reads and lists one entry per CDR3 protein. The sample lists tens of thousands of distinct CDR3 sequences; 10% to 13% were seen once. The sequenced sample consisted of blood, either unsorted or a sorted T cell fraction (not recorded which). The receptors were sampled from a male donor with ankylosing spondylitis or in good health (not recorded which).

Ten or more counts support this clonotype. The chain couples TRBV20-1 to TRBJ2-7; TRBD2 aligns across 10 bases. After removal of 1 base from V and 5 bases from J, the junction contained 11 bases not matched to a gene. The CDR3 has 16 residues. The germline CDR1 and CDR2 sequences are DFQATT and SNEGSKA (reference sequence). The DNA for the CDR3 is TGCAGTGCTAGAGCTAGCGGGAGTGTATTGATAGACGAGCAGTACTTC. Encoded protein: CSARASGSVLIDEQYF.

This clonotype was picked up many times. This rearrangement joins TRBV2 to TRBJ1-1, with D perhaps TRBD1 (6 bases). Trimming removed 2 bases at V and 1 base at J, with 11 bases between. The CDR3 covers 15 residues. Germline V gene sequence: CDR1 SNHLY, CDR2 FYNNEI. In DNA form, the CDR3 reads TGTGCCAGCAGTGAATTCCCGGGACAGAACACTGAAGCTTTCTTT. Translated, it gives CASSEFPGQNTEAFF.

Ten or more counts support this clonotype. The chain employs TRBV12-3 or TRBV12-4 and TRBJ1-3; D perhaps matches TRBD1 (5 bases). V was cut by 6 bases and J by 0 bases, with 9 bases left in between. The CDR3 loop spans 14 amino acids. The CDR3 here is CASRDSYSGNTIYF. CDR3 bases: TGTGCCAGCAGAGACAGCTACTCTGGAAACACCATATATTTT.

This clonotype was counted many times. The V and J genes are TRBV3-1 and TRBJ2-2; a possible D gene is TRBD2 (5 bases). Trimming left V 5 bases short and J 4 bases short, with 14 bases between. Germline V CDR1 and CDR2: LGHDT, YNNKEL (reference sequence). The CDR3 has 15 residues. The CDR3 loop reads CASSASGWGTGELFF. CDR3 sequence (DNA): TGTGCCAGCAGCGCGTCGGGGTGGGGCACCGGGGAGCTGTTTTTT.